This T cell receptor (beta chain) was found in a study of CD8 T cells in ankylosing spondylitis. In making TCR beta libraries, quantitative 5'-RACE with molecular barcodes was used. Each CDR3 protein gets one entry after TCRdb re-called the 5' RACE reads with MiXCR. This sample yields about 500,000 distinct CDR3 sequences, of which about 13% are seen a single time; approximately 6.3% belongs to the top ten. Study results and caveats: Disease-linked clones proved CD8+ and comparatively uncommon in peripheral blood. It was reported that disease-linked clones were significantly enriched in matched ankylosing spondylitis synovial fluid. Seemingly characteristic of ankylosing spondylitis blood was a TCR beta motif consisting of about 8 highly homologous variants.

This clonotype was seen more than once but under ten times. The antigen remains undetermined. The CDR3 contains 16 residues. The V and J ends lost 3 bases and 2 bases, in that order; junction bases with no gene match: 2. Germline CDR1 is KGHDR and CDR2 is SFDVKD. The chain couples TRBV24-1 to TRBJ2-1, with 11 bases aligning to TRBD2. Source material: blood, either unsorted or a sorted T cell fraction (not recorded which). The sequence came from a male donor with ankylosing spondylitis. The CDR3 region is CATSDLAGGPYNEQFF. CDR3 coding DNA: TGTGCCACCAGTGATCTAGCGGGAGGACCCTACAATGAGCAGTTCTTC.